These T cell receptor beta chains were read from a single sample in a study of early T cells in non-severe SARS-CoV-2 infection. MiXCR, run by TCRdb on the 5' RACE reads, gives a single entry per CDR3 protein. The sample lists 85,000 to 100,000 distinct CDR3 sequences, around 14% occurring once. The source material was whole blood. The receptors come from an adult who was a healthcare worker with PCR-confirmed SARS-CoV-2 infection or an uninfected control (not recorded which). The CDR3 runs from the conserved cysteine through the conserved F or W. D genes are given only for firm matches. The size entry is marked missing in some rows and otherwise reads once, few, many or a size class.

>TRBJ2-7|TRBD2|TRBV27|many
CASSFGRGVSYEQYF
TGTGCCAGCAGTTTTGGGCGGGGGGTGTCCTACGAGCAGTACTTC
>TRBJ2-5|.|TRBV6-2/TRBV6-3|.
CASSGVLQETQYF
TGTGCCAGCAGTGGAGTGCTCCAAGAGACCCAGTACTTC
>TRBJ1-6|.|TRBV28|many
CASSWGVGSPLHF
TGTGCCAGCAGTTGGGGGGTCGGGTCACCCCTCCACTTT
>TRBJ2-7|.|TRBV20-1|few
CSARDPGPKSEQYF
TGCAGTGCTAGAGATCCCGGACCCAAATCCGAGCAGTACTTC
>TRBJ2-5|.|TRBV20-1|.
CSARRQQETQYF
TGCAGTGCTAGACGGCAGCAAGAGACCCAGTACTTC
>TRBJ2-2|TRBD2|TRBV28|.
CASSPLGGGTGELFF
TGTGCCAGCAGCCCTCTCGGCGGGGGTACCGGGGAGCTGTTTTTT
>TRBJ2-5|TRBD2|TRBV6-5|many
CASSLRLASETQYF
TGTGCCAGCAGTCTCCGACTAGCGTCCGAGACCCAGTACTTC
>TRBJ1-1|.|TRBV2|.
CVSSHRNTEAFF
TGTGTCAGCAGTCACAGGAACACTGAAGCTTTCTTT
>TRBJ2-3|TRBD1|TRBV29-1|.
CSVGQGNTDTQYF
TGCAGCGTTGGACAGGGAAACACAGATACGCAGTATTTT
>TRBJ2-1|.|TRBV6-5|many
CATGRGDEQFF
TGTGCCACCGGACGGGGTGATGAGCAGTTCTTC
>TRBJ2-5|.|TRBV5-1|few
CASSLDLPIQETQYF
TGCGCCAGCAGCTTGGACTTGCCGATCCAAGAGACCCAGTACTTC
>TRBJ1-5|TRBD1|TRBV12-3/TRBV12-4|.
CASRGTGNQPQHF
TGTGCCAGCAGGGGGACAGGCAATCAGCCCCAGCATTTT
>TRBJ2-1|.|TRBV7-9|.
CASSLRGNEQFF
TGTGCCAGCAGCTTAAGGGGGAATGAGCAGTTCTTC